These 22 T cell receptor beta chains originate from one sample sequenced in a study of T cell responses to AZD1222 COVID-19 vaccine. TCRdb's copy holds only in-frame clones and misses some; the assay was immunoSEQ multiplex PCR. The sample includes some 170,000 clones, 88% seen only once; the top ten take approximately 4.3%. Sequenced material: peripheral blood, taken 28 days after the second AZD1222 dose. The source of these receptors is an adult who received the AZD1222 COVID-19 vaccine.

The chain couples TRBV3-1 (or the pseudogene TRBV3-2) to TRBJ2-7; the match to TRBD1 covers 7 bases. V dropped 2 bases and J dropped 6; count of bases not matched to a gene: 7. There are 14 residues in the CDR3. Per germline, CDR1 LGHDT and CDR2 YNNKEL (reference sequence). For the CDR3, the DNA is TGTGCCAGCAGCCAAAAGACAGGGTTGGGCGAGCAGTACTTC. Its translation is CASSQKTGLGEQYF.

The chain carries TRBV13 and TRBJ1-1, with D unclear. CDR1 PRHDT and CDR2 FYEKMQ come from the germline V gene (reference sequence). The CDR3 contains 17 residues. Trimming removed 4 bases at V and 1 base at J, with 19 bases between. Here the CDR3 DNA reads TGTGCCAGCAGCTCAGGTTTCGGACGGCCGGCGAACACTGAAGCTTTCTTT. It translates to CASSSGFGRPANTEAFF.

V and J are TRBV6-6 and TRBJ1-2; D not certain. In germline, CDR1 is MNHNY, CDR2 SVGAGI (reference sequence). This CDR3 comprises 13 residues. The ends were cut back, 6 bases at V and 2 bases at J, with 10 bases in the middle. As DNA, the CDR3 is TGTGCCAGCAGCTCCGGTTGGAACTATGGCTACACCTTC. Its protein is CASSSGWNYGYTF.

V usage is TRBV10-1 and J usage is TRBJ1-5; D is unclear. The CDR3 contains 13 residues. Trimming took 4 bases from V and 5 from J, leaving 9 bases between them. CDR1 and CDR2 from the germline V gene are WNHNN and SYGVQD (reference sequence). CDR3 DNA sequence: TGCGCCAGCAGTGGAATGAGGGATCAGCCCCAGCATTTT. The encoded protein is CASSGMRDQPQHF.

A word on this clone: A junction end diverges from the germline sequence, so it may reflect a read error. The chain employs TRBV29-1 and TRBJ1-2; D is ambiguous. There are 10 residues in the CDR3. Germline V gives CDR1 SQVTM, CDR2 ANQGSEA. CDR3 in amino acids: CSVEDYGYTF. Here the CDR3 DNA reads TGCAGCGTAGAAGATTATGGCTACACCTTC.

The genes are TRBV3-1 (or the pseudogene TRBV3-2) and TRBJ1-1; D is uncertain. CDR3 length equals 14 residues. Germline values: CDR1 LGHDT, CDR2 YNNKEL (reference sequence). Trimming took 5 bases from V and 1 from J, leaving 11 bases between them. CDR3 loop: CASSSGVQNTEAFF. CDR3 coding DNA: TGTGCCAGCAGCAGCGGGGTGCAGAACACTGAAGCTTTCTTT.

The rearrangement uses TRBV7-2 and TRBJ2-5; D tentatively fits TRBD1 or TRBD2 (6 bases each). This CDR3 region has 14 residues. Trimming took 5 bases from V and 5 from J, leaving 15 bases between them. The germline CDR1 and CDR2 sequences are SGHTA and FQGNSA. For the CDR3, the DNA is TGTGCCAGCAGCCTCCCGGGGGCGGGGGAGACCCAGTACTTC. Its translation is CASSLPGAGETQYF.

The chain uses TRBV11-3 and TRBJ2-3, with TRBD2 matching 8 bases. Germline lookup yields CDR1 SGHNT and CDR2 YENEEA. V was clipped by 4 bases and J by 1 base; unmatched bases: 10. This CDR3 is built from 17 residues. The CDR3 sequence: CASSSSPPAGGTDTQYF. CDR3 bases: TGTGCCAGCAGCTCTAGCCCCCCAGCGGGGGGCACAGATACGCAGTATTTT.

The chain combines TRBV19 with TRBJ1-5, with 7 bases identical to TRBD1. With 5 bases clipped from V and 4 bases from J, the junction kept 11 bases outside the gene matches. The CDR3 is 16 amino acids. Looked up from germline, CDR1 is LNHDA and CDR2 is SQIVND (reference sequence). CDR3 in DNA: TGTGCCAGTAGTTCGGCGACGACAGGGTCGAATCAGCCCCAGCATTTT. Residues: CASSSATTGSNQPQHF.

This clone came up once. The J gene is TRBJ1-1, the V gene TRBV19, with D unresolved. CDR1 LNHDA and CDR2 SQIVND come from the germline V gene (reference sequence). The CDR3 spans 13 residues. V was cut by 7 bases and J by 0 bases, with 9 bases left in between. CDR3 bases: TGTGCCAGTACCGGGGTCATGAACACTGAAGCTTTCTTT. This codes for CASTGVMNTEAFF.

This clone was recorded a few times. The chain carries TRBV5-1 and TRBJ1-1; D perhaps matches TRBD1 (5 bases). Germline V gene sequence: CDR1 SGHRS, CDR2 YFSETQ. V shed 3 bases and J shed 7 bases, with 13 bases lying between them. The CDR3 consists of 13 residues. The CDR3 region has the DNA TGCGCCAGCAGCTCGGGACGAGGCGATGAAGCTTTCTTT. Its protein product is CASSSGRGDEAFF.

The genes are TRBV5-1 and TRBJ1-1; D not certain. Trimming cost V 7 bases and J 2 bases, with 15 bases left between them. The length of the CDR3 is 14 residues. Germline V lookup: CDR1 SGHRS, CDR2 YFSETQ. DNA for the CDR3: TGCGCCAGCCAGGTGTCCCCGGTTAACACTGAAGCTTTCTTT. It encodes CASQVSPVNTEAFF.

The rearrangement uses TRBV5-1 and TRBJ1-2; unclear D gene. The length of the CDR3 is 15 residues. Germline values: CDR1 SGHRS, CDR2 YFSETQ. Trimming removed 4 bases at V and 3 bases at J, with 16 bases between. The CDR3 DNA sequence: TGCGCCAGCAGCGCCAGCGCCTTCCGATACTATGGCTACACCTTC. Its translation is CASSASAFRYYGYTF.

The chain recombines TRBV6-2 or TRBV6-3 with TRBJ2-1; possibly TRBD1 for D (5 bases). The CDR3 has 14 residues. Trimming cost V 6 bases and J 2 bases, with 11 bases left between them. Per the germline V gene, CDR1 is MNHEY and CDR2 is SVGEGT. The CDR3 protein is CASSPQGTYNEQFF. The CDR3 DNA sequence: TGTGCCAGCAGCCCCCAGGGCACCTACAATGAGCAGTTCTTC.

The chain couples TRBV9 to TRBJ2-1; no definite D call. Germline-derived CDR1 and CDR2 are SGDLS and YYNGEE. Trimming pared 0 bases from V and 6 bases from J, leaving 16 bases between. The CDR3 runs 16 residues. CDR3 coding DNA: TGTGCCAGCAGCGTAGGACCGGGTAGTTCTGGCAATGAGCAGTTCTTC. Its translation is CASSVGPGSSGNEQFF.

V usage is TRBV30 and J usage is TRBJ2-1; a possible D gene is TRBD2 (6 bases). Germline V gene data show CDR1 as GTSNPN and CDR2 as SVGIG (reference sequence). The V end was cut by 2 bases, the J end by 7 bases, with 12 bases between. The CDR3 runs 13 residues. The CDR3 sequence: CAWSLAGSNEQFF. The CDR3 DNA follows: TGTGCCTGGAGTTTGGCGGGGTCTAATGAGCAGTTCTTC.

V usage is TRBV2 and J usage is TRBJ1-4; D is perhaps TRBD1 (6 bases). The CDR3 is made up of 14 amino acids. V was shortened by 6 bases and J by 8 bases, with 16 bases between the two germline ends. Germline-derived CDR1 and CDR2 are SNHLY and FYNNEI. Here the CDR3 reads CASSPVRTGEKLFF. As DNA, the CDR3 is TGTGCCAGCAGCCCCGTTCGAACAGGGGAAAAACTGTTTTTT.

The chain recombines TRBV5-4 with TRBJ1-6; perhaps TRBD1 as D (5 bases). Germline V CDR1 and CDR2: SGHNT, YYREEE (reference sequence). CDR3 size: 16 residues. Deletions cut 0 bases from V and 8 bases from J, with 15 bases between. CDR3 in amino acids: CASSLGVGAGDSPLHF. The CDR3 DNA reads TGTGCCAGCAGCTTGGGAGTCGGGGCGGGAGATTCACCCCTCCACTTT.

Points on this clone: Distinct nucleotide sequences in the sample also encode this CDR3. The CDR3 bases are TGTGCCAGCAGCCCGGGACGGAACTATGGCTACACCTTC. It encodes CASSPGRNYGYTF. The chain employs TRBV7-2 and TRBJ1-2; D may be TRBD1 (5 bases). There are 13 residues in the CDR3. V lost 5 bases to trimming and J lost 2 bases, with 9 bases between them. The germline V gene has CDR1 SGHTA and CDR2 FQGNSA.

The chain couples TRBV7-9 to TRBJ2-7; D unresolved. Deletions cut 6 bases from V and 6 bases from J, with 9 bases between. Germline V lookup: CDR1 SEHNR, CDR2 FQNEAQ (reference sequence). The CDR3 sequence is 11 residues long. CDR3 residues: CASSTPGEQYF. The CDR3 nucleotides read TGTGCCAGCAGTACCCCGGGCGAGCAGTACTTC.

The chain couples TRBV7-8 to TRBJ1-5; 10 bases align to TRBD1. The length of the CDR3 is 15 residues. The trim removed 5 bases at V and 9 bases at J, leaving 10 bases unmatched. Germline CDR1 is SGHVS and CDR2 is FQNEAQ. The DNA of the CDR3 is TGTGCCAGCAGCCCAGAGACAGGGGGCCTAAGGCCCCAGCATTTT. Translation gives CASSPETGGLRPQHF.

The chain joins TRBV15 to TRBJ2-3; D unclear. Per germline, CDR1 LNHNV and CDR2 YYDKDF (reference sequence). CDR3 length: 12 amino acids. Trimming took 5 bases from V and 3 from J, leaving 6 bases between them. CDR3 DNA sequence: TGTGCCACCAGCTATATAACAGATACGCAGTATTTT. It specifies CATSYITDTQYF.